These 23 T cell receptor beta chains share one sample of origin, sequenced in a study of cytomegalovirus exposure and HLA in healthy donors. Amplification used 60 Vbeta primers and 13 Jbeta primers. Some clones are missing from TCRdb's copy, which holds only in-frame ones; the method was immunoSEQ multiplex PCR. Of more than 90,000 clones listed, roughly 82% are singletons. The specimen was PBMCs. The receptors originated from a man in his forties or fifties in good health and CMV-seronegative.

This sequence joins TRBV5-1 and TRBJ1-1; tentative D call: TRBD1 (5 bases). Trimming took off 0 bases at V and 11 bases at J, with 11 bases between the two ends. Germline-derived CDR1 and CDR2 are SGHRS and YFSETQ. The CDR3 is 12 amino acids. The CDR3 loop is CASSLEAGKAFF. CDR3 sequence (DNA): TGCGCCAGCAGCTTGGAGGCAGGGAAGGCTTTCTTT.

The gene calls are TRBV11-2 and TRBJ1-6; a weak D match, TRBD1 (5 bases). V was cut by 5 bases and J by 10 bases, with 21 bases left in between. The CDR3 runs 16 residues. The germline V gene has CDR1 SGHAT and CDR2 FQNNGV. CDR3 in amino acids: CASSPLGGSVESPLHF. The DNA for the CDR3 is TGTGCCAGCAGCCCCTTGGGGGGGAGCGTGGAATCACCCCTCCACTTT.

The rearrangement uses TRBV19 and TRBJ2-7, with TRBD2 matching 12 bases. The CDR3 has 14 residues. CDR1 LNHDA and CDR2 SQIVND come from the germline V gene (reference sequence). With 5 bases clipped from V and 4 bases from J, the junction kept 3 bases outside the gene matches. The CDR3 nucleotides read TGTGCCAGTAGTGCTAGCGGGAGGGATTACGAGCAGTACTTC. Translating gives CASSASGRDYEQYF.

The chain's CDR3 is CASSATSGGWDEQFF. CDR3 bases: TGTGCCAGCAGCGCCACTAGCGGGGGTTGGGATGAGCAGTTCTTC. This chain links TRBV2 with TRBJ2-1; 11 bases line up with TRBD2. Germline CDR1 is SNHLY and CDR2 is FYNNEI. The junction had 9 bases not matched to a gene; V was cut back by 6 bases and J by 8 bases. The CDR3 runs to 15 residues.

This clone was detected once. The rearrangement uses TRBV19 and TRBJ2-1; possible D gene TRBD2, 5 bases. The germline V and J ends were trimmed by 7 bases and 0 bases, with 7 bases remaining between them. The CDR3 is 13 amino acids. Germline V CDR1 and CDR2: LNHDA, SQIVND (reference sequence). The CDR3 region has the DNA TGTGCCAGTAACGACTACTCCTACAATGAGCAGTTCTTC. Translating it yields CASNDYSYNEQFF.

The chain carries TRBV5-1 and TRBJ1-1; D not certain. Germline CDR1 is SGHRS and CDR2 is YFSETQ. Trimming removed 3 bases at V and 5 bases at J, with 14 bases between. The CDR3 extends over 14 amino acids. This chain's CDR3 is CASSSVLADTEAFF. The DNA for the CDR3 is TGCGCCAGCAGCTCGGTGCTAGCAGATACTGAAGCTTTCTTT.

The chain couples TRBV6-1 to TRBJ2-7, with D possibly being TRBD2 (6 bases). This CDR3 has 14 residues. Trimming stripped 2 bases from V and 6 bases from J, with 14 bases between. Germline CDR1 MNHNS, CDR2 SASEGT. The CDR3 region is CASSELRMGGEQYF. The CDR3 DNA sequence: TGTGCCAGCAGTGAACTACGGATGGGGGGCGAGCAGTACTTC.

The chain joins TRBV5-8 to TRBJ1-5; D gene uncertain. V lost 2 bases, J lost 0 bases, and 12 bases lay in between. The CDR3 totals 16 residues. The germline CDR1 and CDR2 sequences are SGHTS and YDEGEE. The CDR3 region has the DNA TGTGCCAGCAGCTTTTTGTCGGGTGGTAGCAATCAGCCCCAGCATTTT. Amino acid sequence: CASSFLSGGSNQPQHF.

The chain couples TRBV5-4 to TRBJ2-3, with D maybe TRBD1 (6 bases). The CDR3 consists of 16 residues. Germline CDR1 is SGHNT and CDR2 is YYREEE (reference sequence). V was shortened by 3 bases and J by 0 bases, with 14 bases between the two germline ends. CDR3 loop: CASSSGQQPSTDTQYF. The CDR3 DNA reads as TGTGCCAGCAGCTCCGGACAGCAACCTAGCACAGATACGCAGTATTTT.

The chain recombines TRBV6-6 with TRBJ2-1; D is uncertain. V shed 6 bases and J shed 0 bases, with 6 bases lying between them. CDR3 size: 13 residues. Germline V gene data show CDR1 as MNHNY and CDR2 as SVGAGI (reference sequence). The CDR3 nucleotides are TGTGCCAGCAGAGAGAGCTCCTACAATGAGCAGTTCTTC. Translation: CASRESSYNEQFF.

The chain employs TRBV28 and TRBJ1-4; 9 bases line up with TRBD1. The CDR3 sequence is 14 residues long. CDR1 and CDR2 from the germline V gene are MDHEN and SYDVKM. V gave up 6 bases and J gave up 7 bases; unmatched junction bases: 6. This CDR3 reads CASSLDRGLEKLFF. CDR3 nucleotides: TGTGCCAGCAGCCTGGACAGGGGACTTGAAAAACTGTTTTTT. Together with reference TRBV28 and TRBJ1-4, the CDR3 gives the full variable domain: DVKVTQSSRYLVKRTGEKVFLECVQDMDHENMFWYRQDPGLGLRLIYFSYDVKMKEKGDIPEGYSVSREKKERFSLILESASTNQTSMYLCASSLDRGLEKLFFGSGTQLSVL.

The CDR3 DNA is TGTGCCAGCAGCCCCACGGGGAGCGGCAATCAGCCCCAGCATTTT. It specifies CASSPTGSGNQPQHF. This sequence joins TRBV28 and TRBJ1-5; D not certain. This CDR3 contains 15 residues. Germline CDR1 is MDHEN and CDR2 is SYDVKM. Trimming cost V 6 bases and J 2 bases, with 14 bases left between them. The variable domain in full, completed from reference TRBV28 and TRBJ1-5, reads DVKVTQSSRYLVKRTGEKVFLECVQDMDHENMFWYRQDPGLGLRLIYFSYDVKMKEKGDIPEGYSVSREKKERFSLILESASTNQTSMYLCASSPTGSGNQPQHFGDGTRLSIL.

This clone was detected once. The chain uses TRBV7-2 and TRBJ2-5; 8 bases are shared with TRBD2. V shed 1 base, J shed 5 bases, and the junction held 6 bases outside the gene matches. Per germline, CDR1 SGHTA and CDR2 FQGNSA. The CDR3 is made up of 15 amino acids. The CDR3, as DNA: TGTGCCAGCAGCTTAGAAAGCGGGAGACCGGAGACCCAGTACTTC. As protein: CASSLESGRPETQYF.

The DNA for the CDR3 is TGTGCCAGCAGTCACCCGGACAGTTACTACGAGCAGTACTTC. Amino acid sequence: CASSHPDSYYEQYF. The rearrangement joins TRBV28 to TRBJ2-7; D might be TRBD1 (6 bases). Germline values: CDR1 MDHEN, CDR2 SYDVKM. The CDR3 has 14 residues. Trimming cost V 5 bases and J 3 bases, with 14 bases left between them.

The sample holds one count of this clone. J is TRBJ2-2 and V is TRBV2; 9 bases are a match to TRBD2. Per the germline V gene, CDR1 is SNHLY and CDR2 is FYNNEI. V was clipped by 4 bases and J by 7 bases; unmatched bases: 7. The CDR3 has 15 residues. CDR3: CASSVQGLAIGELFF. DNA for the CDR3: TGTGCCAGCAGTGTGCAGGGACTAGCTATCGGGGAGCTGTTTTTT.

This sequence joins TRBV29-1 and TRBJ2-3; TRBD2 matches 8 bases. Germline assignment: CDR1 SQVTM and CDR2 ANQGSEA. The CDR3 sequence is 14 residues long. V shed 4 bases, J shed 0 bases, and the junction held 3 bases outside the gene matches. CDR3 DNA: TGCAGCGTTGGACTAGCGAGAAGCACAGATACGCAGTATTTT. This sequence encodes CSVGLARSTDTQYF.

This clone has a single count. The chain couples TRBV19 to TRBJ2-1, with 13 bases that match TRBD2. Germline CDR1 and CDR2: LNHDA and SQIVND (reference sequence). V gave up 4 bases and J gave up 6 bases; unmatched junction bases: 6. This CDR3 contains 16 residues. CDR3 residues: CASSTAGTSGTNEQFF. The CDR3 DNA reads as TGTGCCAGTAGTACCGCCGGGACTAGCGGGACCAATGAGCAGTTCTTC.

A few counts support this clone. The chain recombines TRBV10-3 with TRBJ1-5; D ambiguous. The V gene lost 0 bases and the J gene lost 5 bases, with 8 bases spanning the gap. This CDR3 contains 14 residues. The germline V gene encodes CDR1 ENHRY and CDR2 SYGVKD. The CDR3 DNA reads as TGTGCCATCAGTGAGTCTAATGTAGATCAGCCCCAGCATTTT. This translates into CAISESNVDQPQHF.

The table lists this clone with a count of one. V and J are TRBV2 and TRBJ2-3; 8 nucleotides match TRBD2. Per the germline V gene, CDR1 is SNHLY and CDR2 is FYNNEI. The J segment lost 4 bases and the V segment lost 10 bases, leaving 13 bases of the junction unmatched. This CDR3 region has 15 residues. The chain's CDR3 is CATRIGSGGPDTQYF. CDR3 DNA sequence: TGTGCCACTCGGATAGGGAGCGGGGGCCCAGATACGCAGTATTTT. Using reference TRBV2 and TRBJ2-3 for the parts outside the CDR3, the full variable domain is EPEVTQTPSHQVTQMGQEVILRCVPISNHLYFYWYRQILGQKVEFLVSFYNNEISEKSEIFDDQFSVERPDGSNFTLKIRSTKLEDSAMYFCATRIGSGGPDTQYFGPGTRLTVL.

This chain joins TRBV5-1 and TRBJ1-1; D is perhaps TRBD1 (6 bases). V gave up 4 bases and J gave up 0 bases, with 13 bases separating them. This CDR3 comprises 15 residues. Germline V gene sequence: CDR1 SGHRS, CDR2 YFSETQ. CDR3 coding DNA: TGCGCCAGCAGCGCGGGTAGGGGGATGAACACTGAAGCTTTCTTT. Its translation is CASSAGRGMNTEAFF.

This clone turned up a few times. The chain joins TRBV5-4 to TRBJ2-1, with 10 bases lining up with TRBD2. V lost 10 bases, J lost 0 bases, and 13 bases stayed unmatched. In germline, CDR1 is SGHNT, CDR2 YYREEE (reference sequence). The CDR3 loop spans 17 amino acids. This chain's CDR3 is CAGKRGGRGGSYNEQFF. Here the CDR3 DNA reads TGTGCCGGTAAGCGGGGGGGAAGAGGAGGCTCCTACAATGAGCAGTTCTTC. The entire variable domain, with the rest obtained from reference TRBV5-4 and TRBJ2-1, is as follows: ETGVTQSPTHLIKTRGQQVTLRCSSQSGHNTVSWYQQALGQGPQFIFQYYREEENGRGNFPPRFSGLQFPNYSSELNVNALELDDSALYLCAGKRGGRGGSYNEQFFGPGTRLTVL.

This clone was observed a handful of times. The genes are TRBV2 and TRBJ2-5; 9 bases match TRBD2. The junction had 3 bases not matched to a gene; V was cut back by 3 bases and J by 1 base. Germline V gene lookup returns CDR1 SNHLY and CDR2 FYNNEI. This CDR3 region has 15 residues. Here the CDR3 reads CASSELRGGQETQYF. CDR3 bases: TGTGCCAGCAGTGAGTTGCGGGGGGGCCAAGAGACCCAGTACTTC. The full variable domain, with the rest looked up from reference TRBV2 and TRBJ2-5, is EPEVTQTPSHQVTQMGQEVILRCVPISNHLYFYWYRQILGQKVEFLVSFYNNEISEKSEIFDDQFSVERPDGSNFTLKIRSTKLEDSAMYFCASSELRGGQETQYFGPGTRLLVL.

V usage is TRBV28 and J usage is TRBJ2-5, with D perhaps matching TRBD2 (6 bases). This CDR3 has 12 residues. Per germline, CDR1 MDHEN and CDR2 SYDVKM. The V gene lost 8 bases and the J gene lost 5 bases, with 12 bases spanning the gap. The CDR3 DNA is TGTGCCAGCTTCGGGGGAGTGGAGACCCAGTACTTC. It is translated as CASFGGVETQYF.